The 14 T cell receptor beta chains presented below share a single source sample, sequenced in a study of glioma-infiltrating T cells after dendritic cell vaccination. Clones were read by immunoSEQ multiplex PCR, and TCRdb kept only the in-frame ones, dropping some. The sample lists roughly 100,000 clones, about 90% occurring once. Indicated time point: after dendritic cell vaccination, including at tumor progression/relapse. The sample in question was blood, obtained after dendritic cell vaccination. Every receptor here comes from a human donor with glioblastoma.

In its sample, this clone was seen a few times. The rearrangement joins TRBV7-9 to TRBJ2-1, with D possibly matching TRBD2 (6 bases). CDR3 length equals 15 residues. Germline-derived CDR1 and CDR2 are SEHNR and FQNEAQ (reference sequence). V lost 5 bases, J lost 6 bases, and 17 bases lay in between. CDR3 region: CASSRAGWGSNEQFF. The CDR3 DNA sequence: TGTGCCAGCAGCCGAGCGGGCTGGGGCTCCAATGAGCAGTTCTTC.

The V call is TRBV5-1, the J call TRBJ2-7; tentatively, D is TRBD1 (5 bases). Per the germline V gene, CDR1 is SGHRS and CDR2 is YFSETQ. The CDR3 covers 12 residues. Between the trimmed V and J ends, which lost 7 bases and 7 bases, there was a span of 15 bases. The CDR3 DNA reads TGCGCCAGCGGCAGGGATCCGTTTGAGCAGTACTTC. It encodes CASGRDPFEQYF.

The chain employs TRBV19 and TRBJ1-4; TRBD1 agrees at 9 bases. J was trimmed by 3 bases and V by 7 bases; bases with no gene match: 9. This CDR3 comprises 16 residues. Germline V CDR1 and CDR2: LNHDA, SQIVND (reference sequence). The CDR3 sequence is CASTHPQGAANEKLFF. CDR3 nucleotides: TGTGCCAGTACCCATCCACAGGGGGCGGCTAATGAAAAACTGTTTTTT.

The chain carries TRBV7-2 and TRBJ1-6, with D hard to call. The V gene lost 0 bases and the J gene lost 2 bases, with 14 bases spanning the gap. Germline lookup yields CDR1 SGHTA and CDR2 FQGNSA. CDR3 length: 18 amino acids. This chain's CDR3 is CASSLAPAGVPYNSPLHF. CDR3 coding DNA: TGTGCCAGCAGCTTAGCCCCCGCCGGGGTTCCCTATAATTCACCCCTCCACTTT.

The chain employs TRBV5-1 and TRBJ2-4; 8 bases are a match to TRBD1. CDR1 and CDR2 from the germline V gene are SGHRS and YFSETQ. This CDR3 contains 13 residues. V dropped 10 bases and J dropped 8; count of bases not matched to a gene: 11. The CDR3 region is CASAPQGADIQYF. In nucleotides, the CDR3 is TGCGCCTCAGCCCCCCAGGGGGCAGACATTCAGTACTTC. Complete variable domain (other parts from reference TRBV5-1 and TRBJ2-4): KAGVTQTPRYLIKTRGQQVTLSCSPISGHRSVSWYQQTPGQGLQFLFEYFSETQRNKGNFPGRFSGRQFSNSRSEMNVSTLELGDSALYLCASAPQGADIQYFGAGTRLSVL.

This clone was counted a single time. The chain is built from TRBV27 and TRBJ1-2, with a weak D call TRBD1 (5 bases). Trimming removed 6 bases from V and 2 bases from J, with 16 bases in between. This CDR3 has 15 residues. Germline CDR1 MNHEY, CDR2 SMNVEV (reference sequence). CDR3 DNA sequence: TGTGCCAGCAGCGCAAGACAGACAGAAAACTATGGCTACACCTTC. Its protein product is CASSARQTENYGYTF.

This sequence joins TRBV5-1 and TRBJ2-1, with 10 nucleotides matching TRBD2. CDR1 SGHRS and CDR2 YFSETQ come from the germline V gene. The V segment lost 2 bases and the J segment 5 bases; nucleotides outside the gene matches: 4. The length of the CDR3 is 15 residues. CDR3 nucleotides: TGCGCCAGCAGCTTAAGCGGGGGGGCCAACAATGAGCAGTTCTTC. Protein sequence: CASSLSGGANNEQFF.

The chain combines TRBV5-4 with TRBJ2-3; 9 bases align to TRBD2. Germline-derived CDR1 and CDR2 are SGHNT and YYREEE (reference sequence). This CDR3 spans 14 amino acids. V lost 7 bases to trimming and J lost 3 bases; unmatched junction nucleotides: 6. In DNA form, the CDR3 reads TGTGCCAGCCGGCGGGGGGGTGAGACAGATACGCAGTATTTT. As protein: CASRRGGETDTQYF.

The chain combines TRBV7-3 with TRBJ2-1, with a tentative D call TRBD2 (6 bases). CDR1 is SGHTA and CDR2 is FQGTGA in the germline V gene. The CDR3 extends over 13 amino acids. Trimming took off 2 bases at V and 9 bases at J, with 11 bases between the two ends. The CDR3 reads CASSLGREGEQFF. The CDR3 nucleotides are TGTGCCAGCAGCTTAGGGCGGGAAGGTGAGCAGTTCTTC.

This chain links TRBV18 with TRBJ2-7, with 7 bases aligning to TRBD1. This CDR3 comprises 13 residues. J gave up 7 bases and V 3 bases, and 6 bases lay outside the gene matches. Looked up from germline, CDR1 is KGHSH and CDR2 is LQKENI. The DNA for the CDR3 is TGTGCCAGCTCACCCGGGACAGCTAGAGAGCAGTACTTC. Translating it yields CASSPGTAREQYF.

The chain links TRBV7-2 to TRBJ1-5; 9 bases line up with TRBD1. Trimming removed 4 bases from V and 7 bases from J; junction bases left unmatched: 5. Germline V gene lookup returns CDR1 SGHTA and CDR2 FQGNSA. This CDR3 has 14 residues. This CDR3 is CASSSQGAGQPQHF. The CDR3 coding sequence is TGTGCCAGCAGCTCACAGGGGGCTGGGCAGCCCCAGCATTTT.

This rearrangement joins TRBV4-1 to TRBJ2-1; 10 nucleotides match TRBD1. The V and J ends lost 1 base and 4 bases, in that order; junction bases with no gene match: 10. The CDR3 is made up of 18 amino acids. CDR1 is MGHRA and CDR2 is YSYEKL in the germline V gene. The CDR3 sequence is CASSQGRGGTGDYNEQFF. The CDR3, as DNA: TGCGCCAGCAGCCAAGGGAGGGGCGGGACAGGGGATTACAATGAGCAGTTCTTC.

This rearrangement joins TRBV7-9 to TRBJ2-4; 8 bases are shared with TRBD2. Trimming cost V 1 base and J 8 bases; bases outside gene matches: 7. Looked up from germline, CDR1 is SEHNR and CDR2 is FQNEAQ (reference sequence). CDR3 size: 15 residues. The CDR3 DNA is TGTGCCAGCAGCTTAGTAAGCGGGAGTATGGACATTCAGTACTTC. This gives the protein CASSLVSGSMDIQYF.

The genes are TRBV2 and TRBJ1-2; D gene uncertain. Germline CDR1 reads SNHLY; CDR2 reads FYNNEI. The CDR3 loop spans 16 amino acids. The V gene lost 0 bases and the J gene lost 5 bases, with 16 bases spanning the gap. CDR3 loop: CASSEALSRALYGYTF. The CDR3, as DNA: TGTGCCAGCAGTGAAGCGCTTTCACGAGCCCTATATGGCTACACCTTC.